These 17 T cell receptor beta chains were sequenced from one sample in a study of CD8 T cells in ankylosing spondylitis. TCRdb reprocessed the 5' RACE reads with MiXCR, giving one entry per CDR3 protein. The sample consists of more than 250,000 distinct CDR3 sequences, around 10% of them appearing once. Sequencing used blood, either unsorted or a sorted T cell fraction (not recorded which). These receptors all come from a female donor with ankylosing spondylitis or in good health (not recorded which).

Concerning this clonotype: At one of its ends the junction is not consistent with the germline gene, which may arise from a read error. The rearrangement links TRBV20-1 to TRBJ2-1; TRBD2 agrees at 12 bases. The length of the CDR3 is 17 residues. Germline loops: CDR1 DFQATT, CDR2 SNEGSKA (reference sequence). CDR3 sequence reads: CCAKGLAGSPSYNEQFF. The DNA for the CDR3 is TGCTGTGCTAAAGGACTAGCGGGGTCCCCCTCCTACAATGAGCAGTTCTTC.

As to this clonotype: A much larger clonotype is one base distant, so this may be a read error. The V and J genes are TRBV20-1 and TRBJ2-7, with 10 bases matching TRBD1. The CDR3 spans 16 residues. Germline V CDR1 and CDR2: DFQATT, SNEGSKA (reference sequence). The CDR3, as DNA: TGCTGTGCTAGAGATCGCCCCTTGGGACAGGGGTACGAGCAGTACTTC. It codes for CCARDRPLGQGYEQYF.

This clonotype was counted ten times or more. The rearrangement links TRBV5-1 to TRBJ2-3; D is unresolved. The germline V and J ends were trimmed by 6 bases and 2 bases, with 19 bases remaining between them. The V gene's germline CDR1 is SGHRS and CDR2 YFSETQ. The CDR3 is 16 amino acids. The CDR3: CASIRSPTAATDTQYF. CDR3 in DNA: TGCGCCAGCATCCGATCCCCGACGGCGGCCACAGATACGCAGTATTTT.

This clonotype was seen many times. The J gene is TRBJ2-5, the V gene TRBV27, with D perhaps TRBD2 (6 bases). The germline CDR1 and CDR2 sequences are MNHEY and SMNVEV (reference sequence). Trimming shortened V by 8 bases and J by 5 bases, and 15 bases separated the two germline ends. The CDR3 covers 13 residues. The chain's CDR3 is CASGGTPEETQYF. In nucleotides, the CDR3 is TGTGCCAGCGGGGGGACTCCCGAGGAGACCCAGTACTTC.

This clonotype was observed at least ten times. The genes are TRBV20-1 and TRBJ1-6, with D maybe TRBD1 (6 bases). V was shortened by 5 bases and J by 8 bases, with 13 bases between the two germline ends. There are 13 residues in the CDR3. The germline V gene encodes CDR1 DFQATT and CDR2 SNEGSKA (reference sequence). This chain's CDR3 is CSAWGGLDSPLHF. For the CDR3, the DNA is TGCAGTGCTTGGGGGGGCTTGGATTCACCCCTCCACTTT.

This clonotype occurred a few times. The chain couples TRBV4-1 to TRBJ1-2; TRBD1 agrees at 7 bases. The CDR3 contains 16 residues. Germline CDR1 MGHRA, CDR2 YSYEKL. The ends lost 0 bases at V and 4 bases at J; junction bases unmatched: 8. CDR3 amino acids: CASSQDGNRGGYGYTF. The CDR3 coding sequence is TGCGCCAGCAGCCAAGATGGGAACAGGGGTGGCTATGGCTACACCTTC.

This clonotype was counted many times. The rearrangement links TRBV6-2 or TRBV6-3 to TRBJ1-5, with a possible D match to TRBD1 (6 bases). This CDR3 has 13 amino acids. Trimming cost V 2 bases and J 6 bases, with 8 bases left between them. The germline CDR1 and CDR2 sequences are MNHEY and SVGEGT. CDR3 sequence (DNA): TGTGCCAGCAGTTACAGACAGGCTCAGCCCCAGCATTTT. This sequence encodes CASSYRQAQPQHF.

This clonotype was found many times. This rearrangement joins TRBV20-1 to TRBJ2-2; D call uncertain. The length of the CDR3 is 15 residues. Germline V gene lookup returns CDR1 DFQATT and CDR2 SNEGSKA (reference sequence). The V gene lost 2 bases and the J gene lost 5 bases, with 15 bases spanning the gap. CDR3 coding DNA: TGCAGTGCTAGAACCCCGGGCCAACGAACCGGGGAGCTGTTTTTT. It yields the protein CSARTPGQRTGELFF.

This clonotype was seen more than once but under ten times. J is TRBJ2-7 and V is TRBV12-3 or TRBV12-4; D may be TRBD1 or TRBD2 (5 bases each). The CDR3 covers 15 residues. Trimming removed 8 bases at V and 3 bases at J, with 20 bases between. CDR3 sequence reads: CASGVGVVKSYEQYF. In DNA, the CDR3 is TGTGCCAGCGGGGTGGGGGTCGTCAAAAGCTACGAGCAGTACTTC.

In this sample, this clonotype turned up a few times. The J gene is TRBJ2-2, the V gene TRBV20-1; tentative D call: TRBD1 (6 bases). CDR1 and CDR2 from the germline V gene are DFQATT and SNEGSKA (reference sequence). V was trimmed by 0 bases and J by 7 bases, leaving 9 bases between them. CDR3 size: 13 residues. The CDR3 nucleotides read TGCAGTGCTAGAGAGGGGGCAATCGGGGAGCTGTTTTTT. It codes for CSAREGAIGELFF.

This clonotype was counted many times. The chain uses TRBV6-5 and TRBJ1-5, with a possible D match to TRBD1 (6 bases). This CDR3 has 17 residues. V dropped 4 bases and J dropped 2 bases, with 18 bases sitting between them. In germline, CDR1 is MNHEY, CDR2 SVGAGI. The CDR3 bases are TGTGCCAGCAGTTTTAATCCACAGGGAGGGCGCAATCAGCCCCAGCATTTT. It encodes CASSFNPQGGRNQPQHF.

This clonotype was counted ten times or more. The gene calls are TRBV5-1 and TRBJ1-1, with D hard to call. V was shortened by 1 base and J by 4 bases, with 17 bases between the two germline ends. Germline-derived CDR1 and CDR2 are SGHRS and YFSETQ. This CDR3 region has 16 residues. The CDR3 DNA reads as TGCGCCAGCAGCTTGCGCCACTCGGCGAGTAGCACTGAAGCTTTCTTT. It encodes CASSLRHSASSTEAFF.

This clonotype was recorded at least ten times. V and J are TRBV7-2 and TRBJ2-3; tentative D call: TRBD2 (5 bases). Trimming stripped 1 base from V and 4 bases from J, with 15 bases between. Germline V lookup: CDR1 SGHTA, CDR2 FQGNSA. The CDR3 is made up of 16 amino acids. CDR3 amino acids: CASSLGPGLAADTQYF. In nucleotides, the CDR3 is TGTGCCAGCAGCTTAGGCCCGGGCCTAGCTGCAGATACGCAGTATTTT.

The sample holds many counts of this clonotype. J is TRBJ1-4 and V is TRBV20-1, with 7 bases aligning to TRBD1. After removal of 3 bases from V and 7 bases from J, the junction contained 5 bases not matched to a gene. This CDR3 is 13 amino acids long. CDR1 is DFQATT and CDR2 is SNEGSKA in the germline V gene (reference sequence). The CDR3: CSASKGAREKLFF. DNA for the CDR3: TGCAGTGCTAGTAAGGGGGCTCGTGAAAAACTGTTTTTT.

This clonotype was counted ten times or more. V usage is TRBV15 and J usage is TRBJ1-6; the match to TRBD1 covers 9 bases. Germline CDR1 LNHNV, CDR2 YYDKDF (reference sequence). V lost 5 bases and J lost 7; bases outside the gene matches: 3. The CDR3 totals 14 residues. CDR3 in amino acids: CATSRDRVNSPLHF. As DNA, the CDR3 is TGTGCCACCAGCCGGGACAGGGTCAATTCACCCCTCCACTTT.

The CDR3 is CASSRRPQEKLFF. DNA for the CDR3: TGTGCCAGCAGTCGGCGGCCTCAAGAAAAACTGTTTTTT. The chain has TRBV27 and TRBJ1-4; no clear D. The CDR3 contains 13 residues. V was trimmed by 5 bases and J by 8 bases, leaving 12 bases between them. Germline-derived CDR1 and CDR2 are MNHEY and SMNVEV (reference sequence). The variable domain in full, completed from reference TRBV27 and TRBJ1-4, reads EAQVTQNPRYLITVTGKKLTVTCSQNMNHEYMSWYRQDPGLGLRQIYYSMNVEVTDKGDVPEGYKVSRKEKRNFPLILESPSPNQTSLYFCASSRRPQEKLFFGSGTQLSVL.

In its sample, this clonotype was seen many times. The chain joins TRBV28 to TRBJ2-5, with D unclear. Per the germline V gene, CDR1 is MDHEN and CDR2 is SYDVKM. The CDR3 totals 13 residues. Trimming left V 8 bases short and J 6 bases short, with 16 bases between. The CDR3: CASASSLQKTQYF. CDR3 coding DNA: TGTGCCAGCGCTTCTTCCCTTCAAAAGACCCAGTACTTC.